The 12 T cell receptor beta chains in this list originate from one sample, sequenced in a study of T cell repertoires in cytomegalovirus infection. TCRdb reanalysed the reads using MiXCR and keeps one entry per CDR3 protein. The data contain around 350,000 distinct CDR3 sequences, about a sixth of them seen just once; the ten biggest clones take up around 10%. Sequencing was performed on PBMCs. The receptors stem from a human donor in good health (CMV status not recorded). Some clones in this sample may be carry-over from other donors' samples.

This clonotype was recorded at least ten times. The CDR3 DNA sequence: TGTGCCAGCAGCGCGACGGGCAGATACCCCCAAGAGACCCAGTACTTC. Translation: CASSATGRYPQETQYF. The chain combines TRBV7-9 with TRBJ2-5; D is uncertain. This CDR3 contains 16 residues. Trimming left V 5 bases short and J 1 base short, with 17 bases between. Germline V gene data show CDR1 as SEHNR and CDR2 as FQNEAQ (reference sequence). The variable domain in full, completed from reference TRBV7-9 and TRBJ2-5, reads DTGVSQNPRHKITKRGQNVTFRCDPISEHNRLYWYRQTLGQGPEFLTYFQNEAQLEKSRLLSDRFSAERPKGSFSTLEIQRTEQGDSAMYLCASSATGRYPQETQYFGPGTRLLVL.

This clonotype was found a few times. The chain recombines TRBV14 with TRBJ2-3; D unclear. The length of the CDR3 is 11 residues. The V and J ends lost 10 bases and 4 bases respectively, with 9 bases between them. Germline CDR1 reads SGHDN; CDR2 reads FVKESK. In nucleotides, the CDR3 is TGTGCCAAACAATGGCCAGATACGCAGTATTTT. Amino acids: CAKQWPDTQYF.

Ten or more counts support this clonotype. The rearrangement links TRBV7-2 to TRBJ2-3; D gene uncertain. This CDR3 is built from 13 residues. V was shortened by 5 bases and J by 6 bases, with 12 bases between the two germline ends. Looked up from germline, CDR1 is SGHTA and CDR2 is FQGNSA. The CDR3 DNA reads as TGTGCCAGCAGCCCGGCGTTTGGGGATACGCAGTATTTT. Translating gives CASSPAFGDTQYF.

This clonotype was picked up a small number of times. The chain is built from TRBV6-1 and TRBJ2-3; 13 nucleotides agree with TRBD2. The germline V gene has CDR1 MNHNS and CDR2 SASEGT. V dropped 5 bases and J dropped 1; count of bases not matched to a gene: 12. There are 19 residues in the CDR3. The DNA of the CDR3 is TGTGCCAGCAGTAAATCCTCACTAGCGGGGGGGCTAGGCACAGATACGCAGTATTTT. This translates into CASSKSSLAGGLGTDTQYF.

This clonotype was recorded at least ten times. The chain recombines TRBV7-6 with TRBJ2-3, with D hard to call. The CDR3 runs 14 residues. CDR1 and CDR2 from the germline V gene are SGHVS and FNYEAQ. V dropped 5 bases and J dropped 0 bases, with 9 bases sitting between them. DNA for the CDR3: TGTGCCAGCAGCCACGGATCTAGCACAGATACGCAGTATTTT. This gives the protein CASSHGSSTDTQYF.

This clonotype was seen a few times. J is TRBJ2-3 and V is TRBV23-1, with 7 bases identical to TRBD1. TRBV23-1 is classed as an ORF, of uncertain function. The V gene end was trimmed by 3 bases and the J gene end by 6 bases; junction bases not matched to a gene: 6. This CDR3 comprises 14 residues. The CDR3 is CASSQRQGGDTQYF. CDR3 nucleotide sequence: TGCGCCAGCAGTCAGCGACAGGGTGGCGATACGCAGTATTTT.

This clonotype was observed a few times. The V call is TRBV11-2, the J call TRBJ2-5, with 8 bases lining up with TRBD2. The germline CDR1 and CDR2 sequences are SGHAT and FQNNGV. The V and J ends lost 5 bases and 1 base, in that order; junction bases with no gene match: 6. This CDR3 is 15 amino acids long. CDR3 loop: CASSPRGGFQETQYF. The CDR3 DNA sequence: TGTGCCAGCAGCCCACGGGGGGGATTCCAAGAGACCCAGTACTTC.

This clonotype was seen ten or more times. This chain joins TRBV12-3 or TRBV12-4 and TRBJ1-2; no reliable D call. The CDR3 is 13 amino acids. Trimming took 5 bases from V and 6 from J, leaving 13 bases between them. CDR3 sequence: CASSQTRGDGYTF. In nucleotides, the CDR3 is TGTGCCAGCAGTCAAACACGGGGAGATGGCTACACCTTC.

This chain links TRBV12-3 or TRBV12-4 with TRBJ2-1; 10 bases match TRBD2. CDR3 length equals 13 residues. Trimming cost V 8 bases and J 6 bases; bases outside gene matches: 4. In DNA form, the CDR3 reads TGTGCCAGCGGTAGCGGGGGGAGCAATGAGCAGTTCTTC. Encoded protein: CASGSGGSNEQFF.

Concerning this clonotype: A clone one base away is much larger, so this may be a read error. The V call is TRBV12-3 or TRBV12-4, the J call TRBJ2-3, with a weak D call TRBD2 (6 bases). CDR3 length: 17 amino acids. This CDR3 is CVSSLSRPGTSTDTQYF. CDR3 sequence (DNA): TGTGTCAGCAGTTTATCCCGCCCAGGGACTAGCACAGATACGCAGTATTTT.

The chain carries TRBV4-1 and TRBJ1-4; D is unresolved. This CDR3 has 14 amino acids. CDR1 and CDR2 (germline): MGHRA, YSYEKL. Trimming removed 3 bases from V and 8 bases from J, with 13 bases in between. The CDR3 DNA reads as TGCGCCAGCAGCCATCTGCACGGTGTGGAAAAACTGTTTTTT. This sequence encodes CASSHLHGVEKLFF.

This clonotype occurred many times. V is TRBV4-1 and J is TRBJ2-3; 10 bases agree with TRBD1. With V trimmed by 2 bases and J by 2 bases, 7 bases remained unmatched. The CDR3 spans 17 residues. The germline gives CDR1 MGHRA, CDR2 YSYEKL. The CDR3, as DNA: TGCGCCAGCAGCCAAAAACCGGGACAGGGGAACACAGATACGCAGTATTTT. Translating it yields CASSQKPGQGNTDTQYF.